These 14 T cell receptor beta chains were all obtained from the same sample, sequenced in a study of blood T cell repertoires in COVID-19. Assay used: immunoSEQ multiplex PCR; TCRdb lists only in-frame clones, some missing. This sample carries 470,000 or so clones, around nine tenths of them seen once, and the ten largest clones take roughly 4%. The sample taken for sequencing was peripheral blood. The receptors stem from a woman younger than 45 with acute or convalescent COVID-19.

This chain links TRBV2 with TRBJ2-7, with TRBD1 matching over 7 bases. The V and J ends lost 1 base and 2 bases, in that order; junction bases with no gene match: 11. The CDR3 runs 17 residues. CDR1 SNHLY and CDR2 FYNNEI come from the germline V gene. The CDR3 DNA is TGTGCCAGCAGTGAAGGGTACTGGGTCACAGGGGCCTACGAGCAGTACTTC. This sequence encodes CASSEGYWVTGAYEQYF.

The chain joins TRBV10-2 to TRBJ2-3; 7 bases are a match to TRBD1. CDR1 WSHSY and CDR2 SAAADI come from the germline V gene. J was trimmed by 4 bases and V by 6 bases; bases with no gene match: 10. The CDR3 spans 15 residues. The CDR3 reads CASRDRASSSDTQYF. CDR3 in DNA: TGCGCCAGCAGAGACAGGGCGTCTTCTTCAGATACGCAGTATTTT.

The gene calls are TRBV4-1 and TRBJ2-1; 12 nucleotides align to TRBD1. V shed 0 bases and J 8 bases; nucleotides not matched to a gene: 8. Germline loops: CDR1 MGHRA, CDR2 YSYEKL. The CDR3 sequence is 17 residues long. CDR3 region: CASSQDPGTGGIYEQFF. DNA of the CDR3: TGCGCCAGCAGCCAAGATCCGGGGACAGGGGGCATCTATGAGCAGTTCTTC.

The chain combines TRBV10-2 with TRBJ2-7; TRBD2 matches at 8 bases. The junction had 7 bases not matched to a gene; V was cut back by 6 bases and J by 0 bases. The germline V gene has CDR1 WSHSY and CDR2 SAAADI. The CDR3 is 15 amino acids. The CDR3 DNA is TGCGCCAGCAGGGAGACGGGAGGGAGCTCCTACGAGCAGTACTTC. It encodes CASRETGGSSYEQYF.

The V gene is TRBV29-1, the J gene TRBJ1-2; TRBD1 matches at 8 bases. V trimming: 6 bases; J trimming: 6 bases; junction bases outside the gene matches: 18. The CDR3 loop spans 16 amino acids. CDR1 and CDR2 from the germline V gene are SQVTM and ANQGSEA. The CDR3 DNA is TGCAGCGTCCCACCCGAAAGGAGCAGGGGGCGGAATGGCTACACCTTC. It yields the protein CSVPPERSRGRNGYTF.

V gene TRBV6-5 combines with J gene TRBJ1-1; 7 bases map to TRBD1. CDR1 is MNHEY, CDR2 SVGAGI, per germline. This CDR3 comprises 14 residues. Trimming cost V 5 bases and J 2 bases; bases outside gene matches: 5. The CDR3 region is CASSKRTGNTEAFF. CDR3 DNA: TGTGCCAGCAGTAAACGGACAGGCAACACTGAAGCTTTCTTT.

This clone was counted between two and nine times. The V gene is TRBV2, the J gene TRBJ1-3; D is perhaps TRBD1 (5 bases). V dropped 3 bases and J dropped 0 bases, with 18 bases sitting between them. CDR3 length: 18 residues. Per the germline V gene, CDR1 is SNHLY and CDR2 is FYNNEI. This CDR3 is CASSDGDWWSSSGNTIYF. In DNA, the CDR3 is TGTGCCAGCAGTGATGGGGACTGGTGGAGCAGCTCTGGAAACACCATATATTTT.

The rearrangement uses TRBV21-1 and TRBJ1-2; no check of the table's D call, TRBD1, against the DNA was made. TRBV21-1 constitutes a pseudogene. The CDR3 is 14 amino acids. The CDR3 loop is CASSKTLTGSGYTF. CDR3 DNA: TGTGCCAGCAGTAAAACGCTGACAGGGTCCGGCTACACCTTC.

The V call is TRBV10-1, the J call TRBJ2-1; the match to TRBD1 covers 7 bases. CDR1 WNHNN and CDR2 SYGVQD come from the germline V gene (reference sequence). The V and J ends lost 5 bases and 2 bases, in that order; junction bases with no gene match: 3. The CDR3 runs to 14 residues. The CDR3 protein is CASSKGGAYNEQFF. The CDR3 DNA is TGCGCCAGCAGTAAAGGGGGCGCCTACAATGAGCAGTTCTTC.

The DNA for the CDR3 is TGTGCCAGCAGTTTCAATAGCAATCAGCCCCAGCATTTT. Amino acid sequence: CASSFNSNQPQHF. This chain connects TRBV27 to TRBJ1-5, with D unclear. The CDR3 runs 13 residues. Germline CDR1 and CDR2: MNHEY and SMNVEV (reference sequence). Trimming pared 3 bases from V and 0 bases from J, leaving 3 bases between.

The chain joins TRBV9 to TRBJ2-7, with TRBD1 as a possible D gene (7 bases). Germline V CDR1 and CDR2: SGDLS, YYNGEE. This CDR3 has 14 residues. The germline V and J ends were trimmed by 4 bases and 7 bases, with 18 bases remaining between them. The CDR3 protein is CASSLLGGGREQYF. The CDR3 bases are TGTGCCAGCAGCCTTCTCGGAGGGGGCAGAGAGCAGTACTTC.

The rearrangement links TRBV20-1 to TRBJ1-5; maybe TRBD1 (5 bases). The germline V and J ends were trimmed by 3 bases and 5 bases, with 14 bases remaining between them. This CDR3 spans 14 amino acids. CDR1 and CDR2 (germline): DFQATT, SNEGSKA (reference sequence). DNA of the CDR3: TGCAGTGCTAGTGCGGGGAGGGGAGATCAGCCCCAGCATTTT. This gives the protein CSASAGRGDQPQHF.

Notes on this clone: The sample contains more than one DNA sequence encoding this CDR3. The chain couples TRBV2 to TRBJ2-7; tentative D call: TRBD1 (5 bases). Germline values: CDR1 SNHLY, CDR2 FYNNEI. CDR3 length equals 12 residues. V dropped 2 bases and J dropped 3 bases, with 5 bases sitting between them. Here the CDR3 reads CASSEQGYEQYF. In nucleotides, the CDR3 is TGTGCCAGCAGTGAACAGGGCTACGAGCAGTACTTC.

The J gene is TRBJ2-5, the V gene TRBV28; D unresolved. From germline, CDR1 is MDHEN and CDR2 SYDVKM. Trimming shortened V by 6 bases and J by 14 bases, and 22 bases separated the two germline ends. This CDR3 is built from 13 residues. CDR3 region: CASSSIPRRPPYF. CDR3 nucleotides: TGTGCCAGCAGCTCCATCCCCAGGCGTCCACCTTACTTC.